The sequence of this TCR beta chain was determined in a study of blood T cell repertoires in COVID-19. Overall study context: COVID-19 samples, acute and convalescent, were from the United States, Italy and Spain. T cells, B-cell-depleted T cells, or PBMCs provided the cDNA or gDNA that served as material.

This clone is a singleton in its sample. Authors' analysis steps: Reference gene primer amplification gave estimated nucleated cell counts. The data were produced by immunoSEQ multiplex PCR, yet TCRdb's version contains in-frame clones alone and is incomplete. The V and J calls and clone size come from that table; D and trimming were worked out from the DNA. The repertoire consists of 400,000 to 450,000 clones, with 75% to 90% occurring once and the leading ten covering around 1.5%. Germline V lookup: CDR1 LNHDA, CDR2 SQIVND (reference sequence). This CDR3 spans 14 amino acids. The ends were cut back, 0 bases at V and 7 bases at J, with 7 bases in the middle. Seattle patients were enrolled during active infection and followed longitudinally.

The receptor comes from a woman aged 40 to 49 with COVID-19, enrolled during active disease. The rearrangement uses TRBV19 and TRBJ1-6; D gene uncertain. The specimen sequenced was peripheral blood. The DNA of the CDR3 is TGTGCCAGTAGTATAGATCTGAGCAATTCACCCCTCCACTTT. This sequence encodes CASSIDLSNSPLHF. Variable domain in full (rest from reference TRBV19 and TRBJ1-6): DGGITQSPKYLFRKEGQNVTLSCEQNLNHDAMYWYRQDPGQGLRLIYYSQIVNDFQKGDIAEGYSVSREKKESFPLTVTSAQKNPTAFYLCASSIDLSNSPLHFGNGTRLTVT.